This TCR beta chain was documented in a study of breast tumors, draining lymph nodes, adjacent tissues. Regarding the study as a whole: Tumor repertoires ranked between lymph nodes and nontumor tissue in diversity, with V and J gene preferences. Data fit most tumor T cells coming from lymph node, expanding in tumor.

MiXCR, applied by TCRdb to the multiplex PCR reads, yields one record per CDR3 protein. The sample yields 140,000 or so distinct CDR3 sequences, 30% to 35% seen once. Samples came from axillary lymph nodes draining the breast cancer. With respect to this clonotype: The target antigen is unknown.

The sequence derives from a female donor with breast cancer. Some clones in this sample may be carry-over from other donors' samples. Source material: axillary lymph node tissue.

The CDR3, as DNA: TGTGCCAGCAGCTTAGACAGACAAGAGACCCAGCATTTT. This gives the protein CASSLDRQETQHF. The chain couples TRBV7-9 to TRBJ1-5; D remains ambiguous. CDR3 length: 13 amino acids. CDR1 and CDR2 (germline): SEHNR, FQNEAQ (reference sequence). The V end lost 1 base, the J end lost 11 bases, and 12 bases lay between the germline ends.